This is a list of T cell receptor beta chains from one sample in a study of shared clonotypes between healthy human individuals. Sequencing used immunoSEQ multiplex PCR; TCRdb keeps in-frame clones, though not all of them. This sample has about 2,500,000 clones, with more than 90% found just once. Sequencing used naive CD4+ T cells sorted from blood. All receptors come from a man between 18 and 29 years old in good health. CDR3s include the opening cysteine and the closing phenylalanine or tryptophan. Fields, in order: CDR3 protein, CDR3 DNA, V gene, J gene, D gene, clone size. A D gene is named only where the DNA matches it firmly. The size entry is marked missing in some rows and otherwise reads once, few, many or a size class.

cdr3_aa: CASRNYGQGKDSPLHF
cdr3_nt: TGTGCCAGTAGGAACTACGGACAGGGTAAGGATTCACCCCTCCACTTT
v_call: TRBV19
j_call: TRBJ1-6
d_call: TRBD1
clone_size: NA

cdr3_aa: CASKDGLGYNSPLHF
cdr3_nt: TGTGCCAGCAAAGACGGGCTGGGATATAATTCACCCCTCCACTTT
v_call: TRBV28
j_call: TRBJ1-6
d_call: NA
clone_size: few

cdr3_aa: CASSWDRVSPQHF
cdr3_nt: TGTGCCAGCAGCTGGGACAGGGTCTCGCCCCAGCATTTT
v_call: TRBV7-3
j_call: TRBJ1-5
d_call: TRBD1
clone_size: NA

cdr3_aa: CASSFSVALDTGELFF
cdr3_nt: TGCGCCAGCAGCTTTTCGGTAGCGTTGGACACCGGGGAGCTGTTTTTT
v_call: TRBV5-1
j_call: TRBJ2-2
d_call: NA
clone_size: NA

cdr3_aa: CASSLNSGQETQYF
cdr3_nt: TGTGCCAGCAGCTTAAATAGCGGTCAAGAGACCCAGTACTTC
v_call: TRBV7-9
j_call: TRBJ2-5
d_call: NA
clone_size: once

cdr3_aa: CASSRGVGTGTYNEQFF
cdr3_nt: TGTGCCAGCAGCCGCGGGGTCGGGACAGGGACCTACAATGAGCAGTTCTTC
v_call: TRBV5-5
j_call: TRBJ2-1
d_call: TRBD1
clone_size: NA

cdr3_aa: CATSRGGASGVIDTQYF
cdr3_nt: TGTGCCACCAGCAGAGGTGGGGCTAGCGGGGTCATTGATACGCAGTATTTT
v_call: TRBV15
j_call: TRBJ2-3
d_call: TRBD2
clone_size: NA

cdr3_aa: CASSLGATSSYNEQFF
cdr3_nt: TGTGCCAGCAGCTTGGGGGCGACGAGCTCCTACAATGAGCAGTTCTTC
v_call: TRBV5-4
j_call: TRBJ2-1
d_call: NA
clone_size: NA

cdr3_aa: CAWRSWGNNSPLHF
cdr3_nt: TGTGCCTGGAGATCGTGGGGGAATAATTCACCCCTCCACTTT
v_call: TRBV30
j_call: TRBJ1-6
d_call: NA
clone_size: NA

cdr3_aa: CASSYGHSTGELFF
cdr3_nt: TGTGCCAGCAGTTACGGGCACTCCACCGGGGAGCTGTTTTTT
v_call: TRBV6-6
j_call: TRBJ2-2
d_call: NA
clone_size: NA

cdr3_aa: CASSVAMTTEAFF
cdr3_nt: TGTGCCAGCAGCGTCGCTATGACCACTGAAGCTTTCTTT
v_call: TRBV11-3
j_call: TRBJ1-1
d_call: NA
clone_size: NA

cdr3_aa: CASSFQYNTDTQYF
cdr3_nt: TGTGCCAGCAGTTTCCAATACAACACAGATACGCAGTATTTT
v_call: TRBV27
j_call: TRBJ2-3
d_call: NA
clone_size: NA

cdr3_aa: CASSLAHLPSSYEQYF
cdr3_nt: TGTGCCAGCAGCTTAGCCCATCTCCCGAGCTCCTACGAGCAGTACTTC
v_call: TRBV7-2
j_call: TRBJ2-7
d_call: NA
clone_size: NA

cdr3_aa: CASRDRRTFYEQYF
cdr3_nt: TGTGCCAGCAGGGACAGGCGGACCTTCTACGAGCAGTACTTC
v_call: TRBV28
j_call: TRBJ2-7
d_call: TRBD1
clone_size: once

cdr3_aa: CASSHLFGTGSYEQYF
cdr3_nt: TGCGCCAGCAGTCATTTGTTCGGGACAGGGTCCTACGAGCAGTACTTC
v_call: TRBV23-1
j_call: TRBJ2-7
d_call: TRBD1
clone_size: NA

cdr3_aa: CASSKEVRFYGYTF
cdr3_nt: TGTGCCAGCAGCAAGGAGGTCAGGTTTTATGGCTACACCTTC
v_call: TRBV21-1
j_call: TRBJ1-2
d_call: NA
clone_size: NA

cdr3_aa: CASSRQKNTEAFF
cdr3_nt: TGTGCCAGCTCACGACAGAAGAACACTGAAGCTTTCTTT
v_call: TRBV18
j_call: TRBJ1-1
d_call: NA
clone_size: NA